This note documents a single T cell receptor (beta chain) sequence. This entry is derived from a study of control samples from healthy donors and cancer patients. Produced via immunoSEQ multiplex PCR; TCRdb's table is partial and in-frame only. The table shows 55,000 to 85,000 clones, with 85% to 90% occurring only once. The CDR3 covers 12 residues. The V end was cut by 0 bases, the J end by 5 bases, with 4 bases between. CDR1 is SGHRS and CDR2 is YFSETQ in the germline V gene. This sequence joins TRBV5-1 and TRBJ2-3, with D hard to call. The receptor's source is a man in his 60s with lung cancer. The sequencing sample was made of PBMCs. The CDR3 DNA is TGCGCCAGCAGCTTGGTCGTAGATACGCAGTATTTT. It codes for CASSLVVDTQYF.